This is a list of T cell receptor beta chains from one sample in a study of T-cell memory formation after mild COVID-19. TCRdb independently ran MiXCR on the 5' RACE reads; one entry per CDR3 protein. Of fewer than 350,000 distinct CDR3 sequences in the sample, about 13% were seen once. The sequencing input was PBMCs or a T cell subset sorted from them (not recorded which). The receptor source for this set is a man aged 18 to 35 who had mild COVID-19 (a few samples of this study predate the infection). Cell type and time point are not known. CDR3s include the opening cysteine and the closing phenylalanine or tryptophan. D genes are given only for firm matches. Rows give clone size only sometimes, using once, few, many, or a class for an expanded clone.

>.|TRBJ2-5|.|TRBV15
CATSGIRKLGETQYF
TGTGCCACCAGCGGAATAAGAAAATTGGGAGAGACCCAGTACTTC
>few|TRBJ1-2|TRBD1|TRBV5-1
CASSPAAGGPYGYTF
TGCGCCAGCAGCCCGGCGGCAGGGGGGCCCTATGGCTACACCTTC
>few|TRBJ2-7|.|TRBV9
CASSGTSPSYEQYF
TGTGCCAGCAGCGGTACTAGCCCGAGTTACGAGCAGTACTTC
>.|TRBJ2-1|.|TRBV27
CASRLGEVRWNEQFF
TGTGCCAGCAGATTAGGCGAGGTACGCTGGAATGAGCAGTTCTTC
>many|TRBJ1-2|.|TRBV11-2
CASRAPYEGLEDGYTF
TGTGCCAGCAGGGCCCCGTATGAGGGGCTAGAGGATGGCTACACCTTC
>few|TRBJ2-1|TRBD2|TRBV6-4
CASSVRGGLLNEQFF
TGTGCCAGCAGTGTCCGGGGGGGCCTCTTGAATGAGCAGTTCTTC
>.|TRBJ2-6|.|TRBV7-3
CASSPRTGPFLIGANVLTF
TGTGCCAGCAGCCCACGCACAGGGCCTTTTCTAATTGGGGCCAACGTCCTGACTTTC
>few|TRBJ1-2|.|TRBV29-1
CSVGRGRGDLTGGYTF
TGCAGCGTTGGCCGAGGTCGCGGGGATTTAACTGGGGGCTACACCTTC
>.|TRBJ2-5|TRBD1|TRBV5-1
CASSLTGRDSNQETQYF
TGCGCCAGCAGCCTGACGGGCAGGGACAGCAACCAAGAGACCCAGTACTTC
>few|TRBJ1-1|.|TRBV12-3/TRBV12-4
CASSFSRINTEAFF
TGTGCCAGCAGTTTTAGTCGGATAAACACTGAAGCTTTCTTT
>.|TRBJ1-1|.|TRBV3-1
CASTLRSRGF
TGTGCCAGCACTCTACGGTCCCGGGGCTTT
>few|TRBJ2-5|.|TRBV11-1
CASSLDRVIETQYF
TGTGCCAGCAGCTTAGACAGGGTCATTGAGACCCAGTACTTC
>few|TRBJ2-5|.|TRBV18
CASSVNGEETQYF
TGTGCCAGCTCAGTGAATGGGGAAGAGACCCAGTACTTC
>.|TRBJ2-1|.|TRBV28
CASSPRRRRGNEQFF
TGTGCCAGCAGCCCCCGGAGACGTCGGGGCAATGAGCAGTTCTTC
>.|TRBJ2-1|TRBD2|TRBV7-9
CASSPKRAGDNEQFF
TGTGCCAGCAGCCCAAAACGAGCGGGGGACAATGAGCAGTTCTTC